This TCR beta chain was found in a study of Graves' ophthalmopathy and Graves' hyperthyroidism. Germline V CDR1 and CDR2: PRHDT, FYEKMQ (reference sequence). The CDR3 length is 15 residues. V dropped 5 bases and J dropped 9; count of bases not matched to a gene: 13. This clonotype was observed many times. Amplification of the TCR beta CDR3 regions used RNA transcripts (as template). First-round RT-PCR relied on HTBI primers, and a second-round multiplex PCR came next. TCRdb reanalysed the multiplex PCR reads using MiXCR and keeps one entry per CDR3 protein. The repertoire holds about 48,000 distinct CDR3 sequences, with roughly 52% as singletons.

Sequencing used peripheral blood. The TCR was taken from an adult man with Graves' ophthalmopathy. J is TRBJ2-1 and V is TRBV13; TRBD1 matches at 7 bases. DNA for the CDR3: TGTGCCAGCAGCCTGTGGGACAGCCTCCAGGGTGAGCAGTTCTTC. This encodes CASSLWDSLQGEQFF.